Included here is one T cell receptor (beta chain) sequence, with context. Its antigen is not identified. This CDR3 has 14 amino acids. Between the trimmed V and J ends, which lost 0 bases and 4 bases, there was a span of 8 bases. The germline V gene has CDR1 KGHDR and CDR2 SFDVKD. The sample originates from a study of T cell responses to AZD1222 COVID-19 vaccine. Samples with a second dose at about 4 or about 12 weeks were pooled together. Study-wide findings and caveats: Recipients of AZD1222 seropositive at baseline numbered only 5 or 6. Donors were largely white British and mainly female; clonal diversity was possibly underestimated. Nearly half of spike-specific TCRs reportedly go after variant regions that carry no mutations.

Libraries were prepared by immunoSEQ multiplex PCR; TCRdb keeps only in-frame clonotypes and omits some of them. Seen here are under 100,000 clones, 70% to 90% observed once, and the top ten hold about an eighth. The gene calls are TRBV24-1 and TRBJ1-2; D remains unclear. This specimen consisted of peripheral blood, obtained 28 days after the second AZD1222 dose. The receptor was derived from an adult who received the AZD1222 COVID-19 vaccine. CDR3 residues: CATSDLRQTYGYTF. The CDR3 region has the DNA TGTGCCACCAGTGATTTGCGGCAGACCTATGGCTACACCTTC.